This T cell receptor (beta chain) was captured in a study of Ad26.COV2.S vaccination and SARS-CoV-2 variants. Background on the study: The donor belonged to the COV1001 Ad26.COV2.S trial arm.

CDR1 and CDR2 (germline): SGDLS, YYNGEE. The CDR3 is 15 residues long. V shed 0 bases and J shed 4 bases, with 13 bases lying between them. As concerns this clone: Antigen: not known.

Study outcomes and limitations: There was reportedly substantial breadth in spike-specific CD8+ and CD4+ T cell responses after vaccination.

Stated treatment: roughly 18 received Ad26.COV2.S at low or high dose, single or two shots; 5 received placebo; per-sample allocation not given. The samples were gathered on day 63 after the first injection of vaccine or placebo. This table comes from immunoSEQ multiplex PCR, and its TCRdb copy is limited to in-frame clones, with some not included. The sample lists around 450,000 clones, 89% occurring once. This receptor was obtained from a person between 18 and 59 years old who received the Ad26.COV2.S COVID-19 vaccine or a placebo. The sequencing used peripheral blood, collected in a trial of Ad26.COV2.S vaccine versus placebo. The chain links TRBV9 to TRBJ1-2, with D possibly matching TRBD1 (5 bases). This CDR3 is CASSVDARVLYGYTF. CDR3 sequence (DNA): TGTGCCAGCAGCGTAGATGCCAGGGTACTCTATGGCTACACCTTC. The whole variable domain, remainder taken from reference TRBV9 and TRBJ1-2, is DSGVTQTPKHLITATGQRVTLRCSPRSGDLSVYWYQQSLDQGLQFLIQYYNGEERAKGNILERFSAQQFPDLHSELNLSSLELGDSALYFCASSVDARVLYGYTFGSGTRLTVV.